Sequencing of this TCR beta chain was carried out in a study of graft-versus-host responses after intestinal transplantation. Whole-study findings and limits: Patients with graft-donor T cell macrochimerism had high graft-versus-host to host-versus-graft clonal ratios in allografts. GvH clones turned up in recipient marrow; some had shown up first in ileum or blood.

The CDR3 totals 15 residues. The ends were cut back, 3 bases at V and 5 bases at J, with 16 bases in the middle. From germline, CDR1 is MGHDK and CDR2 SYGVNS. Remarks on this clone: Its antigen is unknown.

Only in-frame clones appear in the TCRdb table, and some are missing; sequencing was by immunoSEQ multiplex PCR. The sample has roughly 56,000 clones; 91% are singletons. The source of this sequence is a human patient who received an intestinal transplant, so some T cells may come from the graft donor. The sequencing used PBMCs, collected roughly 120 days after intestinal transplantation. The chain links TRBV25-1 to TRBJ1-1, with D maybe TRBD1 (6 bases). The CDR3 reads CASSDPGRGDTEAFF. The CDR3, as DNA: TGTGCCAGCAGTGACCCGGGGAGGGGGGATACTGAAGCTTTCTTT.